This TCR beta chain was identified in a study of early T cells in non-severe SARS-CoV-2 infection. Overall study context: Sequenced bulk RNA came from whole blood that was unsorted, and chains were unpaired.

Unique molecular identifier tags were affixed to discrete cDNA molecules. One entry per CDR3 protein results from TCRdb running MiXCR on the 5' RACE reads. The sample comprises tens of thousands of distinct CDR3 sequences, under 15% of which are singletons, and roughly 6% rests with the top ten. This clonotype was observed many times. The clonotype was recovered from an adult who was a healthcare worker with PCR-confirmed SARS-CoV-2 infection or an uninfected control (not recorded which). The sequenced sample consisted of whole blood.

CDR3 loop: CASSIGQGSDTQYF. The CDR3 nucleotides are TGTGCCAGCAGCATCGGACAGGGGTCAGATACGCAGTATTTT. The J gene is TRBJ2-3, the V gene TRBV7-7; TRBD1 aligns across 9 bases. The V gene end was trimmed by 5 bases and the J gene end by 4 bases; junction bases not matched to a gene: 4. Germline V gene lookup returns CDR1 SSHAT and CDR2 FNYEAQ (reference sequence). The CDR3 extends over 14 amino acids. The entire variable domain, with the rest obtained from reference TRBV7-7 and TRBJ2-3, is as follows: GAGVSQSPRYKVTKRGQDVTLRCDPISSHATLYWYQQALGQGPEFLTYFNYEAQPDKSGLPSDRFSAERPEGSISTLTIQRTEQRDSAMYRCASSIGQGSDTQYFGPGTRLTVL.